The 30 T cell receptor beta chains reported below all come from one sample, sequenced in a study of T cells after yellow fever vaccination. One entry per CDR3 protein results from TCRdb running MiXCR on the 5' RACE reads. The sample carries 200,000 to 300,000 distinct CDR3 sequences, approximately 12% recorded once. The sequences come from CD4+ T cells sorted from PBMCs, collected 45 days after the yellow fever booster vaccination. Every receptor here comes from a young man who received the YFV17D yellow fever vaccine.

This clonotype was picked up a small number of times. The chain links TRBV9 to TRBJ1-1; no clear D gene. CDR1 and CDR2 from the germline V gene are SGDLS and YYNGEE. CDR3 size: 13 residues. V shed 5 bases and J shed 5 bases, with 13 bases lying between them. As DNA, the CDR3 is TGTGCCAGCAGTGCAACCGGGAGGACTGAAGCTTTCTTT. It is translated as CASSATGRTEAFF.

This clonotype was found a few times. The V gene is TRBV4-2, the J gene TRBJ2-7; TRBD1 aligns across 8 bases. The germline CDR1 and CDR2 sequences are LGHNA and YNFKEQ. Trimming at V came to 4 bases and at J to 5 bases, leaving 4 bases not matched to a gene. The CDR3 has 13 amino acids. The CDR3 region has the DNA TGTGCCAGCAGCCCACAGGGGGTCGACGAGCAGTACTTC. This codes for CASSPQGVDEQYF.

This clonotype was seen a handful of times. The genes are TRBV7-3 and TRBJ2-1; 8 bases are shared with TRBD2. The V segment lost 3 bases and the J segment 8 bases; nucleotides outside the gene matches: 9. Germline V gene data show CDR1 as SGHTA and CDR2 as FQGTGA. The CDR3 has 15 residues. The CDR3 sequence is CASSFSGVWGDEQFF. The CDR3 coding sequence is TGTGCCAGCAGCTTTAGCGGGGTCTGGGGGGATGAGCAGTTCTTC.

This clonotype was counted ten times or more. V gene TRBV20-1 combines with J gene TRBJ2-5; D is undetermined. This CDR3 contains 15 residues. Per the germline V gene, CDR1 is DFQATT and CDR2 is SNEGSKA (reference sequence). V was clipped by 0 bases and J by 1 base, with 12 bases between them. The CDR3 sequence is CSARDASRSQETQYF. The DNA of the CDR3 is TGCAGTGCTAGAGATGCGTCCAGGTCCCAAGAGACCCAGTACTTC.

Comment on this clonotype: At one end the junction does not follow the germline gene, possibly because of a read error. The V and J genes are TRBV20-1 and TRBJ2-3; 11 positions match TRBD2. CDR3 size: 14 residues. Per the germline V gene, CDR1 is DFQATT and CDR2 is SNEGSKA (reference sequence). The CDR3 protein is CSVTSGTSTDTRYF. The CDR3 DNA reads TGCAGTGTGACTAGCGGGACTAGCACAGATACGCGGTATTTT.

The chain couples TRBV7-8 to TRBJ2-3; D is ambiguous. This CDR3 contains 14 residues. Germline V gene sequence: CDR1 SGHVS, CDR2 FQNEAQ. Deletions cut 5 bases from V and 1 base from J, with 10 bases between. CDR3 amino acids: CASSHGRGTDTQYF. Written as DNA, the CDR3 is TGTGCCAGCAGCCACGGACGTGGCACAGATACGCAGTATTTT.

V gene TRBV7-2 combines with J gene TRBJ2-3; 10 nucleotides match TRBD2. The CDR3 spans 16 residues. The J segment lost 1 base and the V segment lost 5 bases, leaving 6 bases of the junction unmatched. The V gene's germline CDR1 is SGHTA and CDR2 FQGNSA. CDR3 coding DNA: TGTGCCAGCAGCCCATTCCTAGCGGGGGGCACAGATACGCAGTATTTT. It translates to CASSPFLAGGTDTQYF. The whole variable domain, remainder taken from reference TRBV7-2 and TRBJ2-3, is GAGVSQSPSNKVTEKGKDVELRCDPISGHTALYWYRQSLGQGLEFLIYFQGNSAPDKSGLPSDRFSAERTGGSVSTLTIQRTQQEDSAVYLCASSPFLAGGTDTQYFGPGTRLTVL.

The rearrangement links TRBV20-1 to TRBJ1-5, with a weak D call TRBD1 (6 bases). The germline CDR1 and CDR2 sequences are DFQATT and SNEGSKA (reference sequence). V lost 5 bases and J lost 1, with 15 bases in between. This CDR3 is 15 amino acids long. DNA of the CDR3: TGCAGTGCTGTCAGGGGAATGGGAAGCAATCAGCCCCAGCATTTT. Its translation is CSAVRGMGSNQPQHF.

The chain carries TRBV6-5 and TRBJ2-1; TRBD2 agrees at 8 bases. J was trimmed by 8 bases and V by 2 bases; bases with no gene match: 11. The CDR3 extends over 16 amino acids. The germline CDR1 and CDR2 sequences are MNHEY and SVGAGI. CDR3 amino acids: CASSYGRSLAGYEQFF. The CDR3 region has the DNA TGTGCCAGCAGTTACGGGCGTAGTCTAGCGGGCTATGAGCAGTTCTTC.

This clonotype was observed a handful of times. J is TRBJ2-5 and V is TRBV5-1, with 9 nucleotides matching TRBD1. CDR1 is SGHRS, CDR2 YFSETQ, per germline. The CDR3 is 15 amino acids. The V gene end was trimmed by 2 bases and the J gene end by 5 bases; junction bases not matched to a gene: 7. The CDR3 is CASSLGQGSFETQYF. In DNA form, the CDR3 reads TGCGCCAGCAGCTTAGGACAGGGGTCGTTCGAGACCCAGTACTTC.

V usage is TRBV5-1 and J usage is TRBJ2-2; D tentatively reads TRBD1 or TRBD2 (5 bases each). Trimming shortened V by 4 bases and J by 0 bases, and 13 bases separated the two germline ends. Germline V CDR1 and CDR2: SGHRS, YFSETQ. The CDR3 consists of 16 residues. The CDR3: CASSPIQGANTGELFF. As DNA, the CDR3 is TGCGCCAGCAGCCCTATTCAGGGAGCGAACACCGGGGAGCTGTTTTTT.

The gene calls are TRBV5-4 and TRBJ2-7; D is unclear. Between the trimmed V and J ends, which lost 5 bases and 6 bases, there was a span of 12 bases. The length of the CDR3 is 12 residues. Germline V lookup: CDR1 SGHNT, CDR2 YYREEE (reference sequence). CDR3 region: CASRSWGSEQYF. The CDR3 DNA follows: TGTGCCAGCAGATCCTGGGGTTCCGAGCAGTACTTC.

In its sample, this clonotype was seen many times. The genes are TRBV29-1 and TRBJ1-5, with 11 bases lining up with TRBD1. Per the germline V gene, CDR1 is SQVTM and CDR2 is ANQGSEA. CDR3 length: 13 amino acids. The V and J ends lost 7 bases and 7 bases, in that order; junction bases with no gene match: 6. Here the CDR3 DNA reads TGCAGCGCCCGGGGACAGGGGGAACAGCCCCAGCATTTT. Translating gives CSARGQGEQPQHF.

This clonotype showed up just a few times. This chain connects TRBV12-3 or TRBV12-4 to TRBJ1-1; D unclear. The V end was cut by 3 bases, the J end by 0 bases, with 14 bases between. This CDR3 has 16 residues. The CDR3 spells CASSFMLTAMNTEAFF. CDR3 nucleotide sequence: TGTGCCAGCAGTTTCATGCTTACAGCGATGAACACTGAAGCTTTCTTT.

The sample holds a few counts of this clonotype. The J gene is TRBJ2-3, the V gene TRBV20-1; the D gene is possibly TRBD2 (6 bases). The CDR3 extends over 15 amino acids. The V end lost 4 bases, the J end lost 2 bases, and 16 bases lay between the germline ends. Germline values: CDR1 DFQATT, CDR2 SNEGSKA (reference sequence). The CDR3 protein is CSATRDWPSTDTQYF. Here the CDR3 DNA reads TGCAGTGCTACGCGGGACTGGCCATCCACAGATACGCAGTATTTT.

DNA of the CDR3: TGTGCCAGCAGCATTGGGGTGGAGCTGTTTTTT. It specifies CASSIGVELFF. This chain links TRBV7-9 with TRBJ2-2; D is ambiguous. The CDR3 totals 11 residues. In germline, CDR1 is SEHNR, CDR2 FQNEAQ (reference sequence). V was pared by 5 bases and J by 10 bases, with 8 bases between. The full variable domain, its missing parts supplied by reference TRBV7-9 and TRBJ2-2, is DTGVSQNPRHKITKRGQNVTFRCDPISEHNRLYWYRQTLGQGPEFLTYFQNEAQLEKSRLLSDRFSAERPKGSFSTLEIQRTEQGDSAMYLCASSIGVELFFGEGSRLTVL.

The chain is built from TRBV6-5 and TRBJ2-7; D gene unclear. Germline V gene sequence: CDR1 MNHEY, CDR2 SVGAGI. V was trimmed by 6 bases and J by 6 bases, leaving 9 bases between them. The CDR3 is 11 amino acids. CDR3 amino acids: CASSHGTEQYF. CDR3 DNA: TGTGCCAGCAGCCACGGAACCGAGCAGTACTTC.

V gene TRBV27 combines with J gene TRBJ2-1, with a possible D match to TRBD2 (5 bases). This CDR3 is 14 amino acids long. V was trimmed by 8 bases and J by 0 bases, leaving 11 bases between them. Germline V lookup: CDR1 MNHEY, CDR2 SMNVEV (reference sequence). DNA for the CDR3: TGTGCCAGCCTACCGGGGAGCTCCTACAATGAGCAGTTCTTC. Protein product: CASLPGSSYNEQFF.

This clonotype turned up a few times. The genes are TRBV27 and TRBJ1-1; D remains ambiguous. The germline CDR1 and CDR2 sequences are MNHEY and SMNVEV (reference sequence). The CDR3 contains 15 residues. V gave up 3 bases and J gave up 3 bases, with 14 bases separating them. The CDR3 sequence: CASSFLNRAYTEAFF. The DNA for the CDR3 is TGTGCCAGCAGTTTCTTGAATAGGGCGTACACTGAAGCTTTCTTT.

V usage is TRBV5-1 and J usage is TRBJ1-4; D perhaps matches TRBD1 (5 bases). Germline values: CDR1 SGHRS, CDR2 YFSETQ. CDR3 length equals 16 residues. V dropped 0 bases and J dropped 6 bases, with 15 bases sitting between them. As DNA, the CDR3 is TGCGCCAGCAGCTTGGTGAGGGGTCCCCCAGATGAAAAACTGTTTTTT. Its protein is CASSLVRGPPDEKLFF.

The V gene is TRBV20-1, the J gene TRBJ1-4, with D perhaps TRBD1 (5 bases). Germline CDR1 DFQATT, CDR2 SNEGSKA (reference sequence). This CDR3 spans 13 amino acids. V shed 5 bases and J shed 3 bases, with 10 bases lying between them. CDR3 sequence (DNA): TGCAGTGCTCCTCCGGGGCCTAATGAAAAACTGTTTTTT. It yields the protein CSAPPGPNEKLFF.

This clonotype was seen more than once but under ten times. The chain recombines TRBV18 with TRBJ2-2, with 7 nucleotides matching TRBD2. Germline V gene sequence: CDR1 KGHSH, CDR2 LQKENI. The CDR3 runs 16 residues. The J segment lost 0 bases and the V segment lost 0 bases, leaving 1 base of the junction unmatched. The CDR3 DNA reads TGTGCCAGCTCACCACCGGGACTACCGAACACCGGGGAGCTGTTTTTT. Encoded protein: CASSPPGLPNTGELFF.

This clonotype was observed a few times. J is TRBJ2-7 and V is TRBV5-1; D possibly uses TRBD1 or TRBD2 (5 bases each). Trimming cost V 4 bases and J 4 bases, with 15 bases left between them. CDR1 is SGHRS, CDR2 YFSETQ, per germline. This CDR3 is built from 14 residues. CDR3 DNA: TGCGCCAGCAGCCCCCGCCTGGGGGTGTACGAGCAGTACTTC. As protein: CASSPRLGVYEQYF.

This clonotype was recorded many times. This chain joins TRBV11-2 and TRBJ2-3; D not resolved. The CDR3 covers 16 residues. Germline loops: CDR1 SGHAT, CDR2 FQNNGV. Between the trimmed V and J ends, which lost 5 bases and 1 base, there was a span of 16 bases. The CDR3 reads CASSAGLGVRTDTQYF. CDR3 in DNA: TGTGCCAGCAGCGCCGGGCTGGGTGTCCGCACAGATACGCAGTATTTT.

This clonotype has only a few counts. Germline is not matched at one junction end, which may reflect a read error. The V call is TRBV20-1, the J call TRBJ2-3, with D tentatively TRBD2 (6 bases). Germline V gene data show CDR1 as DFQATT and CDR2 as SNEGSKA (reference sequence). This CDR3 comprises 16 residues. CDR3 sequence: CSARGVREWGTDTQYF. The CDR3 DNA follows: TGCAGTGCCAGAGGGGTTCGGGAGTGGGGCACAGATACGCAGTATTTT.

This clonotype was picked up a small number of times. The V gene is TRBV12-3 or TRBV12-4, the J gene TRBJ2-5; no clear D gene. This CDR3 is built from 15 residues. V lost 0 bases and J 5 bases, leaving 13 bases between the germline ends. The CDR3 reads CASSLAGTRGETQYF. DNA of the CDR3: TGTGCCAGCAGTTTAGCGGGCACCCGTGGGGAGACCCAGTACTTC.

This clonotype was seen only a few times. J is TRBJ1-5 and V is TRBV5-1; D is uncertain. Germline V lookup: CDR1 SGHRS, CDR2 YFSETQ. The CDR3 consists of 13 residues. The V end was cut by 0 bases, the J end by 6 bases, with 7 bases between. The CDR3: CASSLAAGQPQHF. The CDR3 DNA is TGCGCCAGCAGCTTGGCCGCGGGTCAGCCCCAGCATTTT.

This clonotype was seen more than once but under ten times. The chain links TRBV7-2 to TRBJ2-5, with TRBD2 matching over 11 bases. V was clipped by 4 bases and J by 4 bases; unmatched bases: 11. Germline values: CDR1 SGHTA, CDR2 FQGNSA. The CDR3 spans 17 residues. The CDR3 DNA follows: TGTGCCAGCAGCTCGGGTGTGCTAGCGGGAGGCCGAGAGACCCAGTACTTC. Amino acids: CASSSGVLAGGRETQYF.

V and J are TRBV5-1 and TRBJ2-3; 11 bases line up with TRBD2. The CDR3 length is 17 residues. Germline V CDR1 and CDR2: SGHRS, YFSETQ. With V trimmed by 4 bases and J by 0 bases, 7 bases remained unmatched. CDR3 in DNA: TGCGCCAGCAGCCCGGCGGGACTAGCGGTTAGCACAGATACGCAGTATTTT. Residues: CASSPAGLAVSTDTQYF.

This chain's CDR3 is CASSLSGTTNEQYF. For the CDR3, the DNA is TGTGCCAGCAGCTTATCCGGGACTACCAACGAGCAGTACTTC. This chain connects TRBV7-9 to TRBJ2-7; 7 nucleotides match TRBD2. The CDR3 sequence is 14 residues long. From germline, CDR1 is SEHNR and CDR2 FQNEAQ (reference sequence). V gave up 2 bases and J gave up 5 bases; unmatched junction bases: 6.